Below are 11 T cell receptor beta chains sequenced from a single sample in a study of T cells in Graves' hyperthyroidism and ophthalmopathy. From RNA transcripts, TCR beta CDR3 regions were amplified. A first-round RT-PCR of the TCR CDR3 used the HTBI primer set. MiXCR, run by TCRdb on the multiplex PCR reads, gives a single entry per CDR3 protein. This table holds about 160,000 distinct CDR3 sequences, over 7.5% found once. The sample was blood. These receptors all stem from a woman younger than 30 with Graves' hyperthyroidism that later progressed to Graves' ophthalmopathy.

At least ten counts were recorded for this clonotype. The genes are TRBV4-1 and TRBJ2-7; 10 nucleotides match TRBD1. CDR3 length: 15 residues. The V segment lost 1 base and the J segment 2 bases; nucleotides outside the gene matches: 2. CDR1 is MGHRA, CDR2 YSYEKL, per germline. In DNA, the CDR3 is TGCGCCAGCAGCCAAGGGACAGGGGGAACCTACGAGCAGTACTTC. This codes for CASSQGTGGTYEQYF.

This clonotype was counted a few times. This chain uses TRBV6-1 with TRBJ1-5; D gene unclear. CDR1 is MNHNS and CDR2 is SASEGT in the germline V gene. This CDR3 region has 15 residues. Trimming removed 4 bases from V and 0 bases from J, with 10 bases in between. For the CDR3, the DNA is TGTGCCAGCAGTGTGGGCGGGAGTAGCAATCAGCCCCAGCATTTT. Translating gives CASSVGGSSNQPQHF.

This clonotype was observed many times. The chain carries TRBV5-1 and TRBJ2-2; D is possibly TRBD1 or TRBD2 (5 bases each). Deletions cut 5 bases from V and 6 bases from J, with 8 bases between. The CDR3 is 12 amino acids. In germline, CDR1 is SGHRS, CDR2 YFSETQ. The CDR3 loop reads CASSRGAGELFF. Written as DNA, the CDR3 is TGCGCCAGCAGTCGGGGCGCCGGGGAGCTGTTTTTT.

At least ten counts were recorded for this clonotype. J is TRBJ1-2 and V is TRBV5-1, with D perhaps matching TRBD1 (5 bases). The CDR3 runs 14 residues. V was clipped by 9 bases and J by 0 bases, with 15 bases between them. Germline V gene sequence: CDR1 SGHRS, CDR2 YFSETQ. CDR3 protein: CATTWGGANYGYTF. The CDR3 DNA sequence: TGCGCCACGACATGGGGGGGAGCTAACTATGGCTACACCTTC.

This clonotype was counted many times. The chain combines TRBV11-1 with TRBJ2-7; tentative D call: TRBD1 (7 bases). V lost 5 bases and J lost 3, with 14 bases in between. Germline lookup yields CDR1 SGHAT and CDR2 FQDESV (reference sequence). There are 14 residues in the CDR3. The CDR3 DNA reads TGTGCCAGCAGCCCCCGGGGGACAGACTACGAGCAGTACTTC. Translating gives CASSPRGTDYEQYF. Looking up the rest from reference TRBV11-1 and TRBJ2-7 gives the full variable domain: EAEVAQSPRYKITEKSQAVAFWCDPISGHATLYWYRQILGQGPELLVQFQDESVVDDSQLPKDRFSAERLKGVDSTLKIQPAELGDSAMYLCASSPRGTDYEQYFGPGTRLTVT.

The table lists this clonotype with many counts. V and J are TRBV7-3 and TRBJ1-1; maybe TRBD1 (6 bases). Germline CDR1 and CDR2: SGHTA and FQGTGA. This CDR3 is built from 15 residues. Trimming left V 4 bases short and J 0 bases short, with 12 bases between. Here the CDR3 reads CASSSSGGMNTEAFF. CDR3 DNA sequence: TGTGCCAGCAGCTCATCGGGGGGCATGAACACTGAAGCTTTCTTT. The variable domain in full, completed from reference TRBV7-3 and TRBJ1-1, reads GAGVSQTPSNKVTEKGKYVELRCDPISGHTALYWYRQSLGQGPEFLIYFQGTGAADDSGLPNDRFFAVRPEGSVSTLKIQRTERGDSAVYLCASSSSGGMNTEAFFGQGTRLTVV.

The chain combines TRBV19 with TRBJ1-2; 8 nucleotides match TRBD1. The CDR3 extends over 15 amino acids. Germline lookup yields CDR1 LNHDA and CDR2 SQIVND (reference sequence). V shed 3 bases, J shed 3 bases, and the junction held 6 bases outside the gene matches. CDR3 loop: CASSIWLTGDYGYTF. The CDR3 nucleotides are TGTGCCAGTAGTATTTGGCTGACAGGGGACTATGGCTACACCTTC.

The sample holds a few counts of this clonotype. The CDR3 sequence: CASIMTGFYEQYF. The DNA for the CDR3 is TGTGCCAGCATTATGACAGGATTCTACGAGCAGTACTTC. The V call is TRBV6-5, the J call TRBJ2-7, with D possibly being TRBD1 (6 bases). The CDR3 spans 13 residues. Per the germline V gene, CDR1 is MNHEY and CDR2 is SVGAGI. The ends were cut back, 7 bases at V and 3 bases at J, with 13 bases in the middle.

The table lists this clonotype with many counts. The chain uses TRBV28 and TRBJ2-6; 9 bases agree with TRBD1. The CDR3 has 16 residues. V lost 3 bases, J lost 17 bases, and 17 bases stayed unmatched. The germline V gene has CDR1 MDHEN and CDR2 SYDVKM. This chain's CDR3 is CASSFSTGTGKVGVTF. CDR3 DNA sequence: TGTGCCAGCAGTTTCTCAACCGGGACAGGGAAGGTTGGGGTGACTTTC.

This clonotype was counted many times. The chain employs TRBV7-9 and TRBJ1-1; 7 bases are a match to TRBD1. The V segment lost 3 bases and the J segment 1 base; nucleotides outside the gene matches: 5. The CDR3 sequence is 15 residues long. The germline CDR1 and CDR2 sequences are SEHNR and FQNEAQ (reference sequence). For the CDR3, the DNA is TGTGCCAGCAGCTTCCGACAGGGTGGGAACACTGAAGCTTTCTTT. Residues: CASSFRQGGNTEAFF.

With respect to this clonotype: This may come from a read error, since a much larger clone is one base off. The chain recombines TRBV12-3 or TRBV12-4 with TRBJ2-7; 7 bases are shared with TRBD1. Trimming at V came to 8 bases and at J to 6 bases, leaving 10 bases not matched to a gene. The CDR3 runs to 13 residues. CDR3 sequence: CASRRQGICEQYF. The CDR3 DNA reads as TGTGCCAGCCGTCGACAGGGTATCTGCGAGCAGTACTTC.